This TCR beta chain was profiled in a study of blood T cell repertoires in COVID-19. Turning to the study itself: Collection of acute and convalescent COVID-19 samples took place in the United States, Italy and Spain. T cells, B-cell-depleted T cells, or PBMCs provided the cDNA or gDNA that served as material.

Germline V gene data show CDR1 as KGHDR and CDR2 as SFDVKD. The V and J ends lost 6 bases and 3 bases, in that order; junction bases with no gene match: 3. This CDR3 contains 14 residues. This clone has only one observation. In the authors' workflow: Counts of nucleated cells, estimated from reference gene primer amplification, were obtained. Sequencing used immunoSEQ multiplex PCR; TCRdb keeps in-frame clones, though not all of them. That table furnishes V, J and clone size, whereas the DNA furnished D and trimming. The sample lists tens of thousands of clones, less than 90% seen once, with 18% in the top ten.

The sequence was obtained from an elderly woman with acute or convalescent COVID-19. V usage is TRBV24-1 and J usage is TRBJ2-3; 9 positions match TRBD1. Material for sequencing was peripheral blood. The DNA for the CDR3 is TGTGCCACCAGTATGGACAGGGGAACAGATACGCAGTATTTT. Translating gives CATSMDRGTDTQYF.